The table lists the clone carrying this T cell receptor beta chain with a few counts. Its antigen remains unidentified. Repertoires were generated with immunoSEQ multiplex PCR, while TCRdb's copy carries only in-frame clones and drops some. The data show more than 70,000 clones, approximately 85% seen once. This entry is derived from a study of T cell responses to AZD1222 COVID-19 vaccine. About the study: Pooling covered second doses at about 4 or about 12 weeks.

Broader study findings: Among the donors, most were white British and more were female, and clonal diversity was possibly underestimated.

The sequencing used peripheral blood, collected on day 0 of AZD1222 vaccination. The receptor was derived from an adult in good health.

The CDR3 DNA follows: TGTGCCGCCCATGGGGGGGCAACTAATGAAAAACTGTTTTTT. This translates into CAAHGGATNEKLFF. The rearrangement links TRBV19 to TRBJ1-4, with D tentatively TRBD1 (5 bases). V lost 11 bases and J lost 0, with 13 bases in between. Germline CDR1 reads LNHDA; CDR2 reads SQIVND (reference sequence). The CDR3 totals 14 residues.